These 9 T cell receptor beta chains came from one sample sequenced in a study of T cells in localized non-small cell lung cancer. Measured with immunoSEQ multiplex PCR; TCRdb has only the in-frame clones, and not every one. This sample has 2,500 to 3,000 clones, with 26% found just once. Sequences were derived from lung tumor tissue, sampled before any cancer treatment. The receptors derive from a female donor over 55 with stage I lung adenocarcinoma.

This clone was counted between two and nine times. The gene calls are TRBV14 and TRBJ1-1, with TRBD1 as a possible D gene (6 bases). CDR3 size: 13 residues. Germline V lookup: CDR1 SGHDN, CDR2 FVKESK. V was clipped by 3 bases and J by 4 bases, with 9 bases between them. The CDR3 here is CASSQGARTEAFF. The CDR3 nucleotides are TGTGCCAGCAGCCAGGGGGCCCGCACTGAAGCTTTCTTT.

In this sample, this clone is medium-sized (0.01 to 0.1%). The CDR3 DNA reads TGTGCCAGTAGTATAGGGGCCAGCGGCTACACCTTC. It codes for CASSIGASGYTF. The chain combines TRBV19 with TRBJ1-2, with unresolved D. This CDR3 spans 12 amino acids. V lost 1 base and J 8 bases, leaving 8 bases between the germline ends. Looked up from germline, CDR1 is LNHDA and CDR2 is SQIVND (reference sequence).

By share, this clone counts as medium-sized. The CDR3: CASSLSGSRGGELRPAANEKLFF. CDR3 nucleotide sequence: TGTGCCAGCAGTTTATCGGGCTCTCGCGGGGGCGAGCTGCGGCCTGCGGCTAATGAAAAACTGTTTTTT. The chain couples TRBV27 to TRBJ1-4; D may be TRBD1 (6 bases). The germline gives CDR1 MNHEY, CDR2 SMNVEV (reference sequence). V shed 0 bases and J shed 3 bases, with 32 bases lying between them. There are 23 residues in the CDR3.

J is TRBJ2-7 and V is TRBV10-2, with 13 bases aligning to TRBD2. CDR1 is WSHSY, CDR2 SAAADI, per germline. The CDR3 length is 16 residues. Germline trimming cut 3 bases from V and 6 bases from J; bases unmatched to any gene: 8. The CDR3 DNA follows: TGCGCCAGCAGTGAACTTAGGACTAGCGGGAGTAGCGAGCAGTACTTC. Its translation: CASSELRTSGSSEQYF.

This clone was counted between two and nine times. The CDR3 sequence is CASSLMMETEAFF. CDR3 nucleotide sequence: TGTGCCAGCAGCTTAATGATGGAGACTGAAGCTTTCTTT. V usage is TRBV7-4 and J usage is TRBJ1-1; no reliable D call. The CDR3 runs to 13 residues. The V end was cut by 2 bases, the J end by 5 bases, with 9 bases between. Germline CDR1 and CDR2: SGHVT and SQSDAQ. Full variable domain (rest looked up from reference TRBV7-4 and TRBJ1-1): GAGVSQSPRYKVAKRGRDVALRCDSISGHVTLYWYRQTLGQGSEVLTYSQSDAQRDKSGRPSGRFSAERPERSVSTLKIQRTEQGDSAVYLCASSLMMETEAFFGQGTRLTVV.

By its share, this clone is medium-sized (0.01 to 0.1%). The gene calls are TRBV6-8 and TRBJ2-2; no reliable D call. Trimming removed 5 bases from V and 5 bases from J, with 9 bases in between. Germline V gene data show CDR1 as MNHGY and CDR2 as SAAAGT. The CDR3 contains 13 residues. CDR3 in DNA: TGTGCCAGCAGTCCCTTAATAACCGGGGAGCTGTTTTTT. Translation gives CASSPLITGELFF.

This clone has only a few counts. V gene TRBV15 combines with J gene TRBJ2-1, with D unresolved. Germline CDR1 LNHNV, CDR2 YYDKDF (reference sequence). The CDR3 spans 15 residues. V was pared by 5 bases and J by 0 bases, with 11 bases between. The CDR3 DNA reads TGTGCCACCAGCCTACTCAGGAGCTCCTACAATGAGCAGTTCTTC. Translation: CATSLLRSSYNEQFF.

By share of the sample, this clone is medium-sized (0.01 to 0.1%). The rearrangement joins TRBV11-3 to TRBJ2-5, with D perhaps matching TRBD2 (6 bases). This CDR3 has 15 amino acids. Trimming cost V 1 base and J 7 bases, with 16 bases left between them. In germline, CDR1 is SGHNT, CDR2 YENEEA. The CDR3 DNA follows: TGTGCCAGCAGCTTAGTGGAGGGAAAAAAAGGGACCCAGTACTTC. Its protein product is CASSLVEGKKGTQYF.

The sample holds a few counts of this clone. The J gene is TRBJ1-4, the V gene TRBV9, with D unresolved. The CDR3 runs 12 residues. V was cut by 5 bases and J by 11 bases, with 13 bases left in between. CDR1 and CDR2 from the germline V gene are SGDLS and YYNGEE. For the CDR3, the DNA is TGTGCCAGCAGTGATGCAGAACTTAAACTGTTTTTT. Protein sequence: CASSDAELKLFF.